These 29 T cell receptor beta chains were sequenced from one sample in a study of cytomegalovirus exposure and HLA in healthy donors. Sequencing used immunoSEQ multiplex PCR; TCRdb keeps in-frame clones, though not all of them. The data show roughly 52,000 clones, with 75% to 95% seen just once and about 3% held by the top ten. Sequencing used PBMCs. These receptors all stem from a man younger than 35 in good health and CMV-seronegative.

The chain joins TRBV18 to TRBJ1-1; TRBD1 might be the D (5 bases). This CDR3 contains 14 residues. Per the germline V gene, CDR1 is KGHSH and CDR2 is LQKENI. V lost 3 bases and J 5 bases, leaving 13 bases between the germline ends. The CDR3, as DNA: TGTGCCAGCTCACCCGGGGCGGGGAGGACTGAAGCTTTCTTT. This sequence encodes CASSPGAGRTEAFF. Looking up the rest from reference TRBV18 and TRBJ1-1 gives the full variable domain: NAGVMQNPRHLVRRRGQEARLRCSPMKGHSHVYWYRQLPEEGLKFMVYLQKENIIDESGMPKERFSAEFPKEGPSILRIQQVVRGDSAAYFCASSPGAGRTEAFFGQGTRLTVV.

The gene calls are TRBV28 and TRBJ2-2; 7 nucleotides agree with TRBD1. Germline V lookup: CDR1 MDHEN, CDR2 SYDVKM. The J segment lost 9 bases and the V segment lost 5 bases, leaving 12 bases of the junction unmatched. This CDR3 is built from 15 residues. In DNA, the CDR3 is TGTGCCAGCAGTCGGCATCGACAGGGCCACCGGGAGCTGTTTTTT. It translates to CASSRHRQGHRELFF.

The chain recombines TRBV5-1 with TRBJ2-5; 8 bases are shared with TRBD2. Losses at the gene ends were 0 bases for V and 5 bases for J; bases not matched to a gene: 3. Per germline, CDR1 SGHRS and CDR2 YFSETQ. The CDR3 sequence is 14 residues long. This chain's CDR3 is CASSLASGFETQYF. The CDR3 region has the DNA TGCGCCAGCAGCTTGGCTAGCGGGTTTGAGACCCAGTACTTC.

CDR3 DNA: TGTGCCAGCTCACCACCATTAAAGGGGGGCACAGATACGCAGTATTTT. Amino acids: CASSPPLKGGTDTQYF. The J gene is TRBJ2-3, the V gene TRBV18; D possibly corresponds to TRBD1 (6 bases). This CDR3 is 16 amino acids long. Germline CDR1 is KGHSH and CDR2 is LQKENI. V shed 0 bases and J shed 1 base, with 11 bases lying between them.

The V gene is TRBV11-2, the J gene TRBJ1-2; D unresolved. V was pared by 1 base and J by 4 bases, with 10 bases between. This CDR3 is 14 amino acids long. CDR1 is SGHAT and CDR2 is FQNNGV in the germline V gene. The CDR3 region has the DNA TGTGCCAGCAGCTTAGTCGATCACGGCTATGGCTACACCTTC. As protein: CASSLVDHGYGYTF.

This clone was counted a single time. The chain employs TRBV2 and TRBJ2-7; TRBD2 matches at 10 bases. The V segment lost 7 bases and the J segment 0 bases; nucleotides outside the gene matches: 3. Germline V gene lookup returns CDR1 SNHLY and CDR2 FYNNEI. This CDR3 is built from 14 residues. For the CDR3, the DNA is TGTGCCAGCAAACTAGCGGGATCCTCCTACGAGCAGTACTTC. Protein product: CASKLAGSSYEQYF.

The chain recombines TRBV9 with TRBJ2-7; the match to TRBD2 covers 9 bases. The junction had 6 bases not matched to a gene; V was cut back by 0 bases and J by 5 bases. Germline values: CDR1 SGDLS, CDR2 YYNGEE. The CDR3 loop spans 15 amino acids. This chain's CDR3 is CASSVGTSAIDEQYF. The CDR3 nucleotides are TGTGCCAGCAGCGTAGGGACTAGCGCGATCGACGAGCAGTACTTC. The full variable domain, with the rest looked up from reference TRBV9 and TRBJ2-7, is DSGVTQTPKHLITATGQRVTLRCSPRSGDLSVYWYQQSLDQGLQFLIQYYNGEERAKGNILERFSAQQFPDLHSELNLSSLELGDSALYFCASSVGTSAIDEQYFGPGTRLTVT.

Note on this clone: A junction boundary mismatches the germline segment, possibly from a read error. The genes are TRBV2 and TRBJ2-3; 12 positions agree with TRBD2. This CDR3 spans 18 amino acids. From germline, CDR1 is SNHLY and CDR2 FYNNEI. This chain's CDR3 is CASSELLAGGGSTDTQYF. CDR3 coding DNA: TGTGCCAGCAGTGAATTACTAGCGGGAGGCGGGAGCACGGATACGCAGTATTTT. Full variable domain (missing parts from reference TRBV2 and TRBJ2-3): EPEVTQTPSHQVTQMGQEVILRCVPISNHLYFYWYRQILGQKVEFLVSFYNNEISEKSEIFDDQFSVERPDGSNFTLKIRSTKLEDSAMYFCASSELLAGGGSTDTQYFGPGTRLTVL.

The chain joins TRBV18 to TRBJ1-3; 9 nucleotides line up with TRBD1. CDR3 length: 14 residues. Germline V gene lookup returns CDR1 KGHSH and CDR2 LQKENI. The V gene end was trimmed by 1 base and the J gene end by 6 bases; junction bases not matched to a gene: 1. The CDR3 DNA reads TGTGCCAGCTCACCACGGGACAGGGAAAACACCATATATTTT. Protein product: CASSPRDRENTIYF.

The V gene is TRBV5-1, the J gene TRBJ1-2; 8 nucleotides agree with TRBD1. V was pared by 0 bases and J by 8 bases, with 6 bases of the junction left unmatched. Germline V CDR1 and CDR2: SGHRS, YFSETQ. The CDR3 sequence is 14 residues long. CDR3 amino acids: CASSLGQGASGYTF. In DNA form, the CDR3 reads TGCGCCAGCAGCTTGGGCCAGGGGGCCTCCGGCTACACCTTC.

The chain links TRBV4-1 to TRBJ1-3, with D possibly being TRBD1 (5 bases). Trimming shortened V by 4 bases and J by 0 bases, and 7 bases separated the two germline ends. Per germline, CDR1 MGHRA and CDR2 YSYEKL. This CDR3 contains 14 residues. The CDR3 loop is CASSRDSSGNTIYF. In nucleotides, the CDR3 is TGCGCCAGCAGCCGCGACAGCTCTGGAAACACCATATATTTT.

The DNA of the CDR3 is TGTGCCAGCAGCAGACAGGGGCATGGCTACACCTTC. It encodes CASSRQGHGYTF. The chain recombines TRBV6-1 with TRBJ1-2; 8 positions match TRBD1. The CDR3 runs 12 residues. CDR1 is MNHNS, CDR2 SASEGT, per germline. With V trimmed by 6 bases and J by 6 bases, 3 bases remained unmatched.

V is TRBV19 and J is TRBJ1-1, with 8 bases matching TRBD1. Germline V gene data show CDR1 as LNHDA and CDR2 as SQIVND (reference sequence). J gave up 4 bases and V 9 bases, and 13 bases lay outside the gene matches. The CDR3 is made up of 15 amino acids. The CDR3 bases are TGTGCCAGCCTCCAGGGGGGCGACAGGGGCACTGAAGCTTTCTTT. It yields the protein CASLQGGDRGTEAFF.

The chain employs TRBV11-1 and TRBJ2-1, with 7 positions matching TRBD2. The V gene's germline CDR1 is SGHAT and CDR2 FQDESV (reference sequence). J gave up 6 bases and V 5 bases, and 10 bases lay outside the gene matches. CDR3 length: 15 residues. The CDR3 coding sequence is TGTGCCAGCAGCCCAAACTTACTAGCGACCAATGAGCAGTTCTTC. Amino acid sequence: CASSPNLLATNEQFF.

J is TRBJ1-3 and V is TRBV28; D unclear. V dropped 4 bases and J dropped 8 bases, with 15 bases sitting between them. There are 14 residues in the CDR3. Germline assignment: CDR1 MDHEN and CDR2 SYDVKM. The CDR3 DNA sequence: TGTGCCAGCAGTTCCCCCCACCTTCGGGACACCATATATTTT. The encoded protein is CASSSPHLRDTIYF.

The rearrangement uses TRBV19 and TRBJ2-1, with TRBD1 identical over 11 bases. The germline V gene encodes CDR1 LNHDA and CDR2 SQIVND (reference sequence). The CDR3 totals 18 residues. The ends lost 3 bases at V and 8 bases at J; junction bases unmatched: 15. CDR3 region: CASSILLRDRGWLDEQFF. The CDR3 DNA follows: TGTGCCAGTAGTATCCTACTCCGGGACAGGGGGTGGTTGGATGAGCAGTTCTTC. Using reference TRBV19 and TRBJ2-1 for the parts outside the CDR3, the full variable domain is DGGITQSPKYLFRKEGQNVTLSCEQNLNHDAMYWYRQDPGQGLRLIYYSQIVNDFQKGDIAEGYSVSREKKESFPLTVTSAQKNPTAFYLCASSILLRDRGWLDEQFFGPGTRLTVL.

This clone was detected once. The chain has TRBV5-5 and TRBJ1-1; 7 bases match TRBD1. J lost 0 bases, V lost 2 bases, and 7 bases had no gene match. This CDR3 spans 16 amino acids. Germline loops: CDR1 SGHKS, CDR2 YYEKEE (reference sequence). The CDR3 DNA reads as TGTGCCAGCAGCTTACACGGGACAGTAATGAACACTGAAGCTTTCTTT. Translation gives CASSLHGTVMNTEAFF.

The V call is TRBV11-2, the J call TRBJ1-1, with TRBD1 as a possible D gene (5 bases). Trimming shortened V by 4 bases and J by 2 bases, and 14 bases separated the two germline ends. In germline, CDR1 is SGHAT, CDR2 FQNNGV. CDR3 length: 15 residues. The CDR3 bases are TGTGCCAGCAGCTCAAAAAAAGGGGTCAACACTGAAGCTTTCTTT. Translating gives CASSSKKGVNTEAFF.

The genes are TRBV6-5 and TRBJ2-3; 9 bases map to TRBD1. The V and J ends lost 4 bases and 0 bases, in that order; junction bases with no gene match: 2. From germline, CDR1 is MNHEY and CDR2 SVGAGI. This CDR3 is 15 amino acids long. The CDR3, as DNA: TGTGCCAGCAGTTGGGACAGGGCTAGCACAGATACGCAGTATTTT. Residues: CASSWDRASTDTQYF.

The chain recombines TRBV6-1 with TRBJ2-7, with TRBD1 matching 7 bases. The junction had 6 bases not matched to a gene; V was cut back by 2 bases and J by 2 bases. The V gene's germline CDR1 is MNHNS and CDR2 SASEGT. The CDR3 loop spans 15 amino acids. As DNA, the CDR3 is TGTGCCAGCAGTGAATCGGGGACAGCTACCTACGAGCAGTACTTC. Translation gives CASSESGTATYEQYF.

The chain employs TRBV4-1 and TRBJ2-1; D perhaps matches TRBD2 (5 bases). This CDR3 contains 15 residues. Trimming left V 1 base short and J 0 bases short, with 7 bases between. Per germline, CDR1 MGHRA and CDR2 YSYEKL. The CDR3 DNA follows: TGCGCCAGCAGCCAAGGTGGGAGCTCCTACAATGAGCAGTTCTTC. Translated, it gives CASSQGGSSYNEQFF.

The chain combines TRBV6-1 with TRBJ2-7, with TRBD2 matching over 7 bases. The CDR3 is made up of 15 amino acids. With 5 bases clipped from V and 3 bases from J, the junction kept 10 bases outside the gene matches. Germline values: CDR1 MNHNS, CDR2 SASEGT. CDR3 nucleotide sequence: TGTGCCAGCAGTTTGGGTTACGGGGAGGGCTACGAGCAGTACTTC. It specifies CASSLGYGEGYEQYF.

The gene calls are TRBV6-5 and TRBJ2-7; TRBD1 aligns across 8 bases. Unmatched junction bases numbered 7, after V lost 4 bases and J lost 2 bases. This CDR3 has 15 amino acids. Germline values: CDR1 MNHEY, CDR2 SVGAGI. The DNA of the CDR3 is TGTGCCAGCAGTTTCGACAGGGGCTTCGCCTACGAGCAGTACTTC. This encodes CASSFDRGFAYEQYF.

Here the CDR3 reads CASSLKFGTEYQPQHF. CDR3 in DNA: TGTGCCAGCAGCTTAAAATTCGGGACAGAATATCAGCCCCAGCATTTT. This chain connects TRBV7-2 to TRBJ1-5, with 7 bases matching TRBD1. Germline V CDR1 and CDR2: SGHTA, FQGNSA. The CDR3 totals 16 residues. Germline trimming cut 2 bases from V and 5 bases from J; bases unmatched to any gene: 9.

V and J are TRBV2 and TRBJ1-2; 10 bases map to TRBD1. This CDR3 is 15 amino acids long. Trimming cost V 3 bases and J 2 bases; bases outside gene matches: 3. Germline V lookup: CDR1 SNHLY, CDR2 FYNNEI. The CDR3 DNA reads TGTGCCAGCAGTGACAGGGGACAGGGGAACTATGGCTACACCTTC. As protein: CASSDRGQGNYGYTF.

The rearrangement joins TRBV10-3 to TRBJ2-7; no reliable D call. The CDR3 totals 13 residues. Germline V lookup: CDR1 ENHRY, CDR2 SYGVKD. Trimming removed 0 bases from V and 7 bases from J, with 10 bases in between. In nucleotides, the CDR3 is TGTGCCATCAGTGAGTCTATGGCGGAGGAGCAGTACTTC. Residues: CAISESMAEEQYF.

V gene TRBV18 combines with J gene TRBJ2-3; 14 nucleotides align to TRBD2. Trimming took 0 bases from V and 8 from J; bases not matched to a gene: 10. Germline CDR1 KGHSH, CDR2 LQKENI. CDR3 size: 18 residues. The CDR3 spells CASSPPQGLAGASGTQYF. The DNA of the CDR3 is TGTGCCAGCTCACCACCACAGGGACTAGCGGGAGCGAGTGGTACGCAGTATTTT.

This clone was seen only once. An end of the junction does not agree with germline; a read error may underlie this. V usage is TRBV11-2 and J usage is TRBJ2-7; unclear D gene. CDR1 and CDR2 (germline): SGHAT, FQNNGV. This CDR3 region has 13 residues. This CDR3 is CASSLLVSSEQYF. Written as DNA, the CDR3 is TGTGCCAGCAGCTTATTAGTATCCTCCGAGCAGTACTTC.

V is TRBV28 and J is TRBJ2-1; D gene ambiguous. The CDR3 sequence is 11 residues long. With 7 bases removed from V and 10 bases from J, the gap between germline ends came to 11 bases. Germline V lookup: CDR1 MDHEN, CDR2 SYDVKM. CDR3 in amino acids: CASTVSREQFF. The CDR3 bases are TGTGCCAGCACCGTATCTAGGGAGCAGTTCTTC.